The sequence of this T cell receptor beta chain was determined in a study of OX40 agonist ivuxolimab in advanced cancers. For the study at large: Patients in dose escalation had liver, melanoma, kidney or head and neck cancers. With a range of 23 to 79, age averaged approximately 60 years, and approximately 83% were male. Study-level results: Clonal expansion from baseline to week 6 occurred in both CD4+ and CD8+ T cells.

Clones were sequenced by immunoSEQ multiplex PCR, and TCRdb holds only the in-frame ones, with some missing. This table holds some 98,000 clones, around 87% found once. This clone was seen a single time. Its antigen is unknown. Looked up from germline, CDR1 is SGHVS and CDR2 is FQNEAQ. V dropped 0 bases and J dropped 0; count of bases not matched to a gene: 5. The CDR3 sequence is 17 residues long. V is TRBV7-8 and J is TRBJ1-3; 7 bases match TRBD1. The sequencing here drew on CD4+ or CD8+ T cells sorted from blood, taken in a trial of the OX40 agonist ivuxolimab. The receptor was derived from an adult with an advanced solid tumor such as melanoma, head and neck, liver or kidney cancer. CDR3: CASSLAGQDHSGNTIYF. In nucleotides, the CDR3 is TGTGCCAGCAGCTTAGCCGGACAGGACCACTCTGGAAACACCATATATTTT.